Listed here are 31 T cell receptor beta chains from one sample, sequenced in a study of CD8 T cells in acute hepatitis C reinfection. Time point meaning: naive CD8 control sorted from an acute-time-point sample. Measured with immunoSEQ multiplex PCR; TCRdb has only the in-frame clones, and not every one. The sample includes about 38,000 clones, approximately 85% of them seen just once. Sequencing used naive CD8+ T cells from PBMCs. These receptors all come from a woman under 30 who spontaneously cleared hepatitis C infection.

The chain couples TRBV19 to TRBJ2-3, with TRBD2 matching over 9 bases. The CDR3 is 16 residues long. The germline V gene encodes CDR1 LNHDA and CDR2 SQIVND (reference sequence). Trimming removed 4 bases from V and 4 bases from J; junction bases left unmatched: 9. The CDR3: CASSTGLAEGPDTQYF. The CDR3 region has the DNA TGTGCCAGTAGTACGGGACTAGCAGAGGGCCCAGATACGCAGTATTTT.

The chain employs TRBV25-1 and TRBJ1-4, with D unclear. Germline CDR1 and CDR2: MGHDK and SYGVNS. CDR3 length: 12 residues. V was clipped by 3 bases and J by 7 bases, with 6 bases between them. CDR3 amino acids: CASSDYSEKLFF. The CDR3 coding sequence is TGTGCCAGCAGTGACTACAGTGAAAAACTGTTTTTT.

The rearrangement joins TRBV28 to TRBJ1-5; D unclear. Germline V gives CDR1 MDHEN, CDR2 SYDVKM. Trimming removed 3 bases at V and 4 bases at J, with 10 bases between. This CDR3 comprises 14 residues. The CDR3 DNA is TGTGCCAGCAGTTTGGCGTTGGGGAATCAGCCCCAGCATTTT. It specifies CASSLALGNQPQHF.

J is TRBJ2-7 and V is TRBV20-1; D gene unclear. Per germline, CDR1 DFQATT and CDR2 SNEGSKA (reference sequence). Trimming pared 2 bases from V and 6 bases from J, leaving 8 bases between. The CDR3 is 11 amino acids. The CDR3 here is CSARLMGEQYF. The CDR3 bases are TGCAGTGCTAGACTAATGGGCGAGCAGTACTTC.

The CDR3 coding sequence is TGTGCCAGCAGCTTCCCCCTAGCGCCAGAGAAAGAGACCCAGTACTTC. Protein: CASSFPLAPEKETQYF. The rearrangement links TRBV7-2 to TRBJ2-5; D might be TRBD2 (6 bases). Looked up from germline, CDR1 is SGHTA and CDR2 is FQGNSA. The V end was cut by 3 bases, the J end by 3 bases, with 17 bases between. The CDR3 spans 16 residues.

This clone came up once. The rearrangement joins TRBV4-1 to TRBJ2-1; 9 bases fit TRBD1. CDR3 length: 16 amino acids. Germline-derived CDR1 and CDR2 are MGHRA and YSYEKL. The V segment lost 7 bases and the J segment 3 bases; nucleotides outside the gene matches: 10. The CDR3 coding sequence is TGCGCCAGCACGAACCAGGGACAGGGCCTCTACAATGAGCAGTTCTTC. It translates to CASTNQGQGLYNEQFF.

The rearrangement joins TRBV6-5 to TRBJ2-2; perhaps TRBD2 as D (7 bases). CDR1 and CDR2 from the germline V gene are MNHEY and SVGAGI. The V end was cut by 0 bases, the J end by 6 bases, with 11 bases between. The CDR3 is 15 residues long. CDR3 residues: CASSYSRGHAGELFF. CDR3 in DNA: TGTGCCAGCAGTTACTCGCGGGGGCATGCCGGGGAGCTGTTTTTT.

The V call is TRBV4-1, the J call TRBJ2-7; D is unclear. The CDR3 sequence is 13 residues long. The germline gives CDR1 MGHRA, CDR2 YSYEKL. Trimming took off 0 bases at V and 3 bases at J, with 6 bases between the two ends. The CDR3 nucleotides are TGCGCCAGCAGCCAAGATAGGCGCTACGAGCAGTACTTC. Encoded protein: CASSQDRRYEQYF.

This CDR3 is CASSQAGTAYGYTF. CDR3 bases: TGTGCCAGCAGCCAAGCTGGGACAGCGTATGGCTACACCTTC. The chain joins TRBV14 to TRBJ1-2; 7 nucleotides line up with TRBD1. Germline loops: CDR1 SGHDN, CDR2 FVKESK. With 1 base clipped from V and 5 bases from J, the junction kept 4 bases outside the gene matches. The CDR3 is 14 amino acids.

This clone was counted a few times. The J gene is TRBJ1-1, the V gene TRBV30, with D tentatively TRBD1 (5 bases). The V end was cut by 3 bases, the J end by 1 base, with 21 bases between. This CDR3 has 17 amino acids. Germline lookup yields CDR1 GTSNPN and CDR2 SVGIG (reference sequence). The CDR3 DNA is TGTGCCTGGAGCCCAGGGTATCCTCTCCATGGGAACACTGAAGCTTTCTTT. This encodes CAWSPGYPLHGNTEAFF.

The chain links TRBV6-5 to TRBJ2-7; TRBD2 aligns across 8 bases. The germline V gene has CDR1 MNHEY and CDR2 SVGAGI. Trimming at V came to 6 bases and at J to 4 bases, leaving 11 bases not matched to a gene. This CDR3 is built from 15 residues. CDR3 loop: CASSNLTGGPYEQYF. The DNA of the CDR3 is TGTGCCAGCAGCAATTTAACGGGAGGGCCTTACGAGCAGTACTTC.

This rearrangement joins TRBV7-8 to TRBJ2-1; D is possibly TRBD1 or TRBD2 (5 bases each). V dropped 8 bases and J dropped 4 bases, with 12 bases sitting between them. The CDR3 length is 13 residues. The V gene's germline CDR1 is SGHVS and CDR2 FQNEAQ. CDR3 sequence: CASAGAGYNEQFF. CDR3 coding DNA: TGTGCCAGCGCCGGGGCCGGGTACAATGAGCAGTTCTTC.

The chain combines TRBV4-1 with TRBJ2-1; D possibly corresponds to TRBD2 (5 bases). The CDR3 length is 16 residues. Germline V gives CDR1 MGHRA, CDR2 YSYEKL. Trimming stripped 4 bases from V and 3 bases from J, with 16 bases between. In nucleotides, the CDR3 is TGCGCCAGCAGCCTATCGTGGAGGAGTAGCTACAATGAGCAGTTCTTC. Translation gives CASSLSWRSSYNEQFF.

The chain recombines TRBV9 with TRBJ2-5; D is possibly TRBD2 (6 bases). Trimming pared 0 bases from V and 2 bases from J, leaving 14 bases between. The CDR3 runs to 16 residues. Germline CDR1 and CDR2: SGDLS and YYNGEE. The CDR3 DNA follows: TGTGCCAGCAGCGTAGGTCTGATTAGCGGACAAGAGACCCAGTACTTC. It codes for CASSVGLISGQETQYF.

The chain has TRBV27 and TRBJ2-5; weak D call: TRBD1 (6 bases). This CDR3 spans 13 amino acids. The V gene lost 5 bases and the J gene lost 4 bases, with 11 bases spanning the gap. Germline-derived CDR1 and CDR2 are MNHEY and SMNVEV (reference sequence). The CDR3 DNA is TGTGCCAGCAGTGCTGGGGGCAGAGAGACCCAGTACTTC. It specifies CASSAGGRETQYF.

The V call is TRBV2, the J call TRBJ1-2, with D possibly being TRBD1 (5 bases). The germline V gene encodes CDR1 SNHLY and CDR2 FYNNEI. The V gene lost 7 bases and the J gene lost 4 bases, with 7 bases spanning the gap. The CDR3 is made up of 11 amino acids. The CDR3 reads CASTGTYGYTF. Here the CDR3 DNA reads TGTGCCAGCACTGGGACCTATGGCTACACCTTC.

This clone occurred a few times. V usage is TRBV2 and J usage is TRBJ2-3; either TRBD1 or TRBD2 may fit D (6 bases each). The V end lost 1 base, the J end lost 7 bases, and 18 bases lay between the germline ends. Germline-derived CDR1 and CDR2 are SNHLY and FYNNEI. The CDR3 runs to 16 residues. DNA for the CDR3: TGTGCCAGCAGTGAAGAGGGGGGACGAACTTCCCATACGCAGTATTTT. Its translation is CASSEEGGRTSHTQYF.

The J gene is TRBJ1-4, the V gene TRBV2; D possibly corresponds to TRBD1 (5 bases). CDR3 length: 15 residues. Germline V CDR1 and CDR2: SNHLY, FYNNEI. Deletions cut 2 bases from V and 5 bases from J, with 12 bases between. The CDR3 loop is CASSEPGPRNEKLFF. The CDR3 region has the DNA TGTGCCAGCAGTGAACCGGGACCACGGAATGAAAAACTGTTTTTT.

V gene TRBV9 combines with J gene TRBJ2-7; possibly TRBD2 for D (6 bases). Germline CDR1 SGDLS, CDR2 YYNGEE. Trimming cost V 0 bases and J 5 bases, with 15 bases left between them. The CDR3 contains 15 residues. The CDR3 DNA is TGTGCCAGCAGCGTAGTTTCGGGGGAAGGGGACGAGCAGTACTTC. Protein sequence: CASSVVSGEGDEQYF.

This clone was observed once. V usage is TRBV9 and J usage is TRBJ2-7; unclear D gene. This CDR3 spans 14 amino acids. Germline V lookup: CDR1 SGDLS, CDR2 YYNGEE. V dropped 0 bases and J dropped 1 base, with 8 bases sitting between them. This CDR3 is CASSVVGSSYEQYF. CDR3 DNA: TGTGCCAGCAGCGTAGTCGGCAGTTCCTACGAGCAGTACTTC.

The rearrangement uses TRBV29-1 and TRBJ2-7, with a tentative D call TRBD2 (6 bases). Trimming left V 4 bases short and J 0 bases short, with 10 bases between. Germline V gene lookup returns CDR1 SQVTM and CDR2 ANQGSEA. This CDR3 comprises 13 residues. The CDR3 DNA reads TGCAGCGTTGTATGGGACTCCTCCTACGAGCAGTACTTC. As protein: CSVVWDSSYEQYF.

The V gene is TRBV7-9, the J gene TRBJ2-5; D is uncertain. With 1 base removed from V and 4 bases from J, the gap between germline ends came to 4 bases. Per the germline V gene, CDR1 is SEHNR and CDR2 is FQNEAQ (reference sequence). This CDR3 has 12 residues. Here the CDR3 reads CASSLVGETQYF. The CDR3 DNA sequence: TGTGCCAGCAGCTTAGTGGGAGAGACCCAGTACTTC.

The V call is TRBV7-9, the J call TRBJ1-2, with no clear D. Per the germline V gene, CDR1 is SEHNR and CDR2 is FQNEAQ (reference sequence). CDR3 length: 14 residues. V lost 4 bases and J 7 bases, leaving 16 bases between the germline ends. The CDR3 region is CASSSSILRVGYTF. The CDR3 DNA follows: TGTGCCAGCAGCTCTTCAATCCTCCGGGTTGGCTACACCTTC. Supplemented by reference TRBV7-9 and TRBJ1-2, the full variable domain reads DTGVSQNPRHKITKRGQNVTFRCDPISEHNRLYWYRQTLGQGPEFLTYFQNEAQLEKSRLLSDRFSAERPKGSFSTLEIQRTEQGDSAMYLCASSSSILRVGYTFGSGTRLTVV.

The genes are TRBV7-3 and TRBJ2-3; D not resolved. The length of the CDR3 is 14 residues. Trimming took off 8 bases at V and 4 bases at J, with 16 bases between the two ends. Per germline, CDR1 SGHTA and CDR2 FQGTGA. The CDR3 loop reads CASADQGSSDTQYF. The CDR3 nucleotides read TGTGCCAGCGCCGACCAAGGTTCGTCAGATACGCAGTATTTT.

This chain connects TRBV5-6 to TRBJ1-5; D perhaps matches TRBD1 (5 bases). The CDR3 covers 13 residues. Germline CDR1 and CDR2: SGHDT and YYEEEE. Between the trimmed V and J ends, which lost 5 bases and 10 bases, there was a span of 16 bases. The CDR3 spells CASRMGELGPQHF. In DNA, the CDR3 is TGTGCCAGCAGGATGGGGGAGCTAGGTCCCCAGCATTTT.

This rearrangement joins TRBV2 to TRBJ1-4; possibly TRBD1 for D (6 bases). Trimming cost V 3 bases and J 4 bases, with 12 bases left between them. This CDR3 region has 15 residues. Per germline, CDR1 SNHLY and CDR2 FYNNEI. The DNA for the CDR3 is TGTGCCAGCAGTGATTCGGACAGCTTTAATGAAAAACTGTTTTTT. It is translated as CASSDSDSFNEKLFF. Full variable domain (rest looked up from reference TRBV2 and TRBJ1-4): EPEVTQTPSHQVTQMGQEVILRCVPISNHLYFYWYRQILGQKVEFLVSFYNNEISEKSEIFDDQFSVERPDGSNFTLKIRSTKLEDSAMYFCASSDSDSFNEKLFFGSGTQLSVL.

This chain joins TRBV10-3 and TRBJ2-3; possibly TRBD2 for D (5 bases). The CDR3 has 13 amino acids. V was clipped by 8 bases and J by 11 bases, with 20 bases between them. The germline CDR1 and CDR2 sequences are ENHRY and SYGVKD. The CDR3 nucleotides are TGTGCCATCGGTGGAGCTAGGGAGCCACTGCAGTATTTT. The encoded protein is CAIGGAREPLQYF.

This clone was seen a single time. The chain joins TRBV4-1 to TRBJ1-4; D gene unclear. The length of the CDR3 is 15 residues. Germline-derived CDR1 and CDR2 are MGHRA and YSYEKL. V lost 3 bases, J lost 2 bases, and 10 bases lay in between. In DNA, the CDR3 is TGCGCCAGCAGCCACCGTGGGTCGACTAATGAAAAACTGTTTTTT. It specifies CASSHRGSTNEKLFF.

This clone was recorded once. The V gene is TRBV6-5, the J gene TRBJ1-1, with no clear D. CDR1 and CDR2 from the germline V gene are MNHEY and SVGAGI. CDR3 size: 13 residues. Between the trimmed V and J ends, which lost 5 bases and 3 bases, there was a span of 10 bases. CDR3 DNA: TGTGCCAGCAGTGACGACCCTGACACTGAAGCTTTCTTT. This gives the protein CASSDDPDTEAFF.

The chain links TRBV19 to TRBJ2-1; TRBD2 agrees at 10 bases. J gave up 8 bases and V 9 bases, and 22 bases lay outside the gene matches. Germline V gives CDR1 LNHDA, CDR2 SQIVND (reference sequence). The length of the CDR3 is 18 residues. The CDR3 DNA is TGTGCCAGCTCTCCAAACCCCCCGTTAGCGGGAGGCACGCATGAGCAGTTCTTC. The encoded protein is CASSPNPPLAGGTHEQFF. The whole variable domain, filled in from reference TRBV19 and TRBJ2-1, reads DGGITQSPKYLFRKEGQNVTLSCEQNLNHDAMYWYRQDPGQGLRLIYYSQIVNDFQKGDIAEGYSVSREKKESFPLTVTSAQKNPTAFYLCASSPNPPLAGGTHEQFFGPGTRLTVL.

The chain couples TRBV6-4 to TRBJ1-1; D unclear. The germline V gene encodes CDR1 MRHNA and CDR2 SNTAGT. Trimming stripped 0 bases from V and 0 bases from J, with 8 bases between. CDR3 length: 15 residues. DNA of the CDR3: TGTGCCAGCAGTGACTCCGGGGAAATGAACACTGAAGCTTTCTTT. Translating gives CASSDSGEMNTEAFF.